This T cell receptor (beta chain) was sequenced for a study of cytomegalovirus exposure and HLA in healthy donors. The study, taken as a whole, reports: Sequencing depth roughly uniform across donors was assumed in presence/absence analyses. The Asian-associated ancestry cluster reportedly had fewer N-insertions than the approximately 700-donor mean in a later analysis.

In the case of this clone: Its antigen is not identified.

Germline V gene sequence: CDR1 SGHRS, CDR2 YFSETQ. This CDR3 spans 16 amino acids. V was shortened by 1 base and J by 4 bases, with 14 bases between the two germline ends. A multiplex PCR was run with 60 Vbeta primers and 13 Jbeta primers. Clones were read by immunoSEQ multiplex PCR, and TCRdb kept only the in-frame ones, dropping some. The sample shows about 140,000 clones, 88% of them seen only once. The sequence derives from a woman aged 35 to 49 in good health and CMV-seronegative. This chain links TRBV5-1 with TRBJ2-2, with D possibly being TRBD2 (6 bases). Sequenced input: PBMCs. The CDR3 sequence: CASSLQAGSGTGELFF. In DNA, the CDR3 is TGCGCCAGCAGCTTGCAGGCCGGGAGTGGCACCGGGGAGCTGTTTTTT.